The 21 T cell receptor beta chains given below trace back to one sample, sequenced in a study of blood T cell repertoires in COVID-19. Profiling relied on immunoSEQ multiplex PCR, and the TCRdb table lists in-frame clones only, not all of them. Of roughly 230,000 clones listed, 90% are singletons. What was sequenced was peripheral blood. These receptors were collected from a woman in her fifties or sixties with COVID-19, enrolled during active disease.

The chain has TRBV6-2 or TRBV6-3 and TRBJ1-2; D is possibly TRBD1 (6 bases). The CDR3 has 12 amino acids. Germline V gene sequence: CDR1 MNHEY, CDR2 SVGEGT. V dropped 6 bases and J dropped 8 bases, with 13 bases sitting between them. For the CDR3, the DNA is TGTGCCAGCAGCGCAGGGGTGGGAGGCTACACCTTC. This sequence encodes CASSAGVGGYTF.

This clone appeared once. The chain links TRBV5-1 to TRBJ1-3; perhaps TRBD1 as D (6 bases). The CDR3 spans 17 residues. Trimming pared 0 bases from V and 0 bases from J, leaving 13 bases between. Germline V lookup: CDR1 SGHRS, CDR2 YFSETQ. The CDR3 coding sequence is TGCGCCAGCAGCTTGGCCCACACAGGGAGCTCTGGAAACACCATATATTTT. This translates into CASSLAHTGSSGNTIYF.

The chain has TRBV5-5 and TRBJ1-5; D not certain. The CDR3 has 14 amino acids. With 2 bases removed from V and 0 bases from J, the gap between germline ends came to 6 bases. Germline CDR1 is SGHKS and CDR2 is YYEKEE (reference sequence). The CDR3 sequence: CASSFTDSNQPQHF. CDR3 DNA sequence: TGTGCCAGCAGCTTCACAGATAGCAATCAGCCCCAGCATTTT.

The chain uses TRBV7-2 and TRBJ2-3; 11 bases fit TRBD1. V was clipped by 1 base and J by 1 base; unmatched bases: 1. Germline V lookup: CDR1 SGHTA, CDR2 FQGNSA. This CDR3 region has 16 residues. The chain's CDR3 is CASSLGTGGGTDTQYF. The CDR3 region has the DNA TGTGCCAGCAGCTTAGGGACAGGGGGCGGCACAGATACGCAGTATTTT. Together with reference TRBV7-2 and TRBJ2-3, the CDR3 gives the full variable domain: GAGVSQSPSNKVTEKGKDVELRCDPISGHTALYWYRQSLGQGLEFLIYFQGNSAPDKSGLPSDRFSAERTGGSVSTLTIQRTQQEDSAVYLCASSLGTGGGTDTQYFGPGTRLTVL.

The V and J genes are TRBV18 and TRBJ2-2; TRBD1 is a possible D gene (8 bases). The germline CDR1 and CDR2 sequences are KGHSH and LQKENI. V lost 1 base and J lost 4, with 13 bases in between. The length of the CDR3 is 16 residues. CDR3 sequence (DNA): TGTGCCAGCTCACCACTCGGGGGGACAGGCACCGGGGAGCTGTTTTTT. Residues: CASSPLGGTGTGELFF.

CDR3 nucleotides: TGTGCCAGCAGCCCGGGGTCTATGTTAGCGCAGTATTTT. This translates into CASSPGSMLAQYF. V is TRBV7-9 and J is TRBJ2-3; tentatively, D is TRBD2 (5 bases). In germline, CDR1 is SEHNR, CDR2 FQNEAQ (reference sequence). Trimming stripped 5 bases from V and 10 bases from J, with 16 bases between. The CDR3 length is 13 residues.

The chain combines TRBV19 with TRBJ1-6; 10 positions match TRBD1. Trimming removed 5 bases from V and 0 bases from J; junction bases left unmatched: 10. The length of the CDR3 is 19 residues. Germline CDR1 reads LNHDA; CDR2 reads SQIVND (reference sequence). The CDR3 spells CASSRDRGLPSSYNSPLHF. For the CDR3, the DNA is TGTGCCAGTAGTCGTGACAGGGGGCTCCCGAGCTCCTATAATTCACCCCTCCACTTT.

The chain couples TRBV5-4 to TRBJ1-4, with D possibly TRBD1 on 5 matching bases. The ends were cut back, 0 bases at V and 0 bases at J, with 9 bases in the middle. The CDR3 spans 16 residues. The V gene's germline CDR1 is SGHNT and CDR2 YYREEE (reference sequence). CDR3 in DNA: TGTGCCAGCAGCTTGGGAACAGGATCAACTAATGAAAAACTGTTTTTT. This gives the protein CASSLGTGSTNEKLFF.

The rearrangement joins TRBV9 to TRBJ1-2; 9 positions agree with TRBD1. The ends lost 1 base at V and 4 bases at J; junction bases unmatched: 5. The germline V gene has CDR1 SGDLS and CDR2 YYNGEE. The length of the CDR3 is 15 residues. This chain's CDR3 is CASSVSGQGFYGYTF. The CDR3 nucleotides are TGTGCCAGCAGCGTATCGGGACAGGGATTCTATGGCTACACCTTC.

This clone showed up just a few times. The chain employs TRBV19 and TRBJ1-5; no clear D gene. With 5 bases removed from V and 4 bases from J, the gap between germline ends came to 18 bases. Germline loops: CDR1 LNHDA, CDR2 SQIVND (reference sequence). The CDR3 runs 16 residues. This CDR3 is CASSQIFPRGNQPQHF. As DNA, the CDR3 is TGTGCCAGTAGTCAGATCTTTCCCCGCGGGAATCAGCCCCAGCATTTT.

The rearrangement links TRBV4-3 to TRBJ2-7; maybe TRBD1 (6 bases). Germline V gene sequence: CDR1 LGHNA, CDR2 YSLEER. Trimming left V 3 bases short and J 6 bases short, with 18 bases between. The CDR3 is 15 residues long. In DNA form, the CDR3 reads TGCGCCAGCAGCCACTCCATAGCAGGGGCGGGCGAGCAGTACTTC. It is translated as CASSHSIAGAGEQYF.

This clone occurred once. The chain carries TRBV30 and TRBJ1-2, with D possibly being TRBD1 (6 bases). The CDR3 extends over 15 amino acids. The germline V gene encodes CDR1 GTSNPN and CDR2 SVGIG (reference sequence). Trimming left V 3 bases short and J 8 bases short, with 22 bases between. In DNA, the CDR3 is TGTGCCTGGAGCCCCGGCAGGGGAAGAGTGCGGGGCTACACCTTC. Its protein is CAWSPGRGRVRGYTF.

CDR3 bases: TGTGCCAGCTCACGCACTATATCCCCTCGGGACACTGAAGCTTTCTTT. Residues: CASSRTISPRDTEAFF. V is TRBV18 and J is TRBJ1-1; no reliable D call. Germline V CDR1 and CDR2: KGHSH, LQKENI. The CDR3 is 16 residues long. The V end was cut by 4 bases, the J end by 3 bases, with 18 bases between.

This chain connects TRBV12-3 or TRBV12-4 to TRBJ1-2; the D is unclear. V was clipped by 6 bases and J by 7 bases, with 15 bases between them. This CDR3 comprises 13 residues. CDR3 DNA sequence: TGTGCCAGCAGCGCCCGGGGAGGGTTTGGCTACACCTTC. It codes for CASSARGGFGYTF.

This clone was seen a few times. This CDR3 reads CASSVEPQGIAFF. CDR3 nucleotide sequence: TGCGCCAGCAGCGTAGAGCCGCAGGGGATAGCTTTCTTT. V is TRBV5-1 and J is TRBJ1-1, with D maybe TRBD1 (6 bases). Germline CDR1 reads SGHRS; CDR2 reads YFSETQ. The CDR3 covers 13 residues. V dropped 4 bases and J dropped 10 bases, with 17 bases sitting between them.

The chain combines TRBV30 with TRBJ2-3; the D gene is possibly TRBD1 (6 bases). V lost 4 bases to trimming and J lost 5 bases, with 19 bases between them. The CDR3 covers 15 residues. Germline CDR1 reads GTSNPN; CDR2 reads SVGIG (reference sequence). The CDR3 region has the DNA TGTGCCTGGAACTTTACAGGGTCTATAGGAGATACGCAGTATTTT. Its translation: CAWNFTGSIGDTQYF.

V usage is TRBV28 and J usage is TRBJ1-2; the D is unclear. The CDR3 contains 12 residues. CDR1 and CDR2 (germline): MDHEN, SYDVKM. V lost 6 bases to trimming and J lost 0 bases, with 5 bases between them. CDR3 coding DNA: TGTGCCAGCAGGTTCACTAACTATGGCTACACCTTC. Its protein product is CASRFTNYGYTF.

As concerns this clone: Other DNA sequences of this sample code for an identical CDR3. CDR3 DNA sequence: TGTGCCAGCAGACCAGTCGGGGGCGAGCAGTACTTC. As protein: CASRPVGGEQYF. The chain is built from TRBV6-5 and TRBJ2-7; a weak D match, TRBD2 (6 bases). V was pared by 6 bases and J by 6 bases, with 12 bases between. The CDR3 is 12 amino acids. Germline CDR1 is MNHEY and CDR2 is SVGAGI.

The V call is TRBV29-1, the J call TRBJ1-2, with D perhaps TRBD1 (6 bases). Germline V gives CDR1 SQVTM, CDR2 ANQGSEA. The CDR3 runs 15 residues. V was clipped by 0 bases and J by 5 bases, with 16 bases between them. CDR3 region: CSVEDTQTGVYGYTF. CDR3 coding DNA: TGCAGCGTTGAAGATACCCAGACAGGCGTGTATGGCTACACCTTC.

The chain joins TRBV19 to TRBJ1-1, with a weak D call TRBD1 (5 bases). This CDR3 has 13 amino acids. The V end lost 6 bases, the J end lost 5 bases, and 13 bases lay between the germline ends. The germline V gene has CDR1 LNHDA and CDR2 SQIVND (reference sequence). CDR3 sequence reads: CASRAGGTTEAFF. The CDR3, as DNA: TGTGCCAGTAGGGCGGGGGGAACGACTGAAGCTTTCTTT.

The chain has TRBV7-2 and TRBJ1-5; D perhaps matches TRBD1 (5 bases). The germline V and J ends were trimmed by 6 bases and 11 bases, with 11 bases remaining between them. The CDR3 consists of 11 residues. CDR1 is SGHTA, CDR2 FQGNSA, per germline. The CDR3 coding sequence is TGTGCCAGCAGTCGGGGGGGGGCCCAGCATTTT. This gives the protein CASSRGGAQHF.